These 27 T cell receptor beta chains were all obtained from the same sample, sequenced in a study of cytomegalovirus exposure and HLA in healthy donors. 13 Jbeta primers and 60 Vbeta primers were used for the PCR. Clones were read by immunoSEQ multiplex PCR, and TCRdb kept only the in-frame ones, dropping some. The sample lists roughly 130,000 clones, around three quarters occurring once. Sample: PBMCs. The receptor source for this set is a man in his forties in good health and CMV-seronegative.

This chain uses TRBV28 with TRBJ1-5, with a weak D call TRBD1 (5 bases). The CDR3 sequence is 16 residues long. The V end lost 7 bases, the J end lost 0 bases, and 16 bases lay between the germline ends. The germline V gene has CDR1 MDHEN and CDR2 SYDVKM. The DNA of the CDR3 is TGTGCCAGCACCAGCGGAGGGGTGCGTAGCAATCAGCCCCAGCATTTT. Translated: CASTSGGVRSNQPQHF.

As DNA, the CDR3 is TGTGCCTGGAGTATCGGACTAGCGGGAGCGGCAGATACGCAGTATTTT. Translation: CAWSIGLAGAADTQYF. The J gene is TRBJ2-3, the V gene TRBV30; 13 nucleotides agree with TRBD2. This CDR3 contains 16 residues. The V gene's germline CDR1 is GTSNPN and CDR2 SVGIG (reference sequence). Trimming removed 2 bases from V and 4 bases from J; junction bases left unmatched: 6. Using reference TRBV30 and TRBJ2-3 for the parts outside the CDR3, the full variable domain is SQTIHQWPATLVQPVGSPLSLECTVEGTSNPNLYWYRQAAGRGLQLLFYSVGIGQISSEVPQNLSASRPQDRQFILSSKKLLLSDSGFYLCAWSIGLAGAADTQYFGPGTRLTVL.

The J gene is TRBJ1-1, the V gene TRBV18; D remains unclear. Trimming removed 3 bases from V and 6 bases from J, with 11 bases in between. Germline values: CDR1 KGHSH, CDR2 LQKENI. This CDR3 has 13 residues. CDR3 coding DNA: TGTGCCAGCTCACCGGCGTCGGAGGCTGAAGCTTTCTTT. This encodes CASSPASEAEAFF.

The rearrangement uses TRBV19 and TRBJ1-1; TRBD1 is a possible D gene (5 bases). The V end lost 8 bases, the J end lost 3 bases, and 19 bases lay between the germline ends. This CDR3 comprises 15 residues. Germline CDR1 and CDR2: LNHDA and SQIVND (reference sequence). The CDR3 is CASAPLGLLDTEAFF. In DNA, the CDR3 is TGTGCCAGTGCCCCTCTGGGACTTCTCGACACTGAAGCTTTCTTT.

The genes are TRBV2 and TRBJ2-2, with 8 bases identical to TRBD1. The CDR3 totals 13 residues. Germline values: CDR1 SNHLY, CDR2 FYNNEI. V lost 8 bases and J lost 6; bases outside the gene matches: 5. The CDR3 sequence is CASGHRGAGELFF. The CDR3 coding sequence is TGTGCCAGCGGGCACAGGGGGGCCGGGGAGCTGTTTTTT.

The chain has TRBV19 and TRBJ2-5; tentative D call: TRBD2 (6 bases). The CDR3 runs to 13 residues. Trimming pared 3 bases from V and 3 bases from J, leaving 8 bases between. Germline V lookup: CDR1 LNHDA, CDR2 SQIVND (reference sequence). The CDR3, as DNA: TGTGCCAGTAGTATTGGGGGGAAAGAGACCCAGTACTTC. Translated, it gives CASSIGGKETQYF.

CDR3 sequence reads: CASSQATPANSPLHF. The CDR3 bases are TGCGCCAGCAGCCAAGCGACACCAGCTAATTCACCCCTCCACTTT. The V call is TRBV4-1, the J call TRBJ1-6; D not resolved. V shed 1 base and J shed 6 bases, with 10 bases lying between them. The length of the CDR3 is 15 residues. From germline, CDR1 is MGHRA and CDR2 YSYEKL.

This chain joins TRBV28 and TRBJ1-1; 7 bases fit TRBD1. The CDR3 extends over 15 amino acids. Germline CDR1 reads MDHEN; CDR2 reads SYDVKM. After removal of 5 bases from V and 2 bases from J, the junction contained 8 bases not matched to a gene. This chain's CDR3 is CASSIPGTDNTEAFF. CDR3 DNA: TGTGCCAGCAGTATACCCGGGACAGACAACACTGAAGCTTTCTTT.

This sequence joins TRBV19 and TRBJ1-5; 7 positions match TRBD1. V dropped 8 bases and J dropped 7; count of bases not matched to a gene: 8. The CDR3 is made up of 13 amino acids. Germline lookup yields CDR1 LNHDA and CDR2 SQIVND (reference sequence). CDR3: CASGHQGEQPQHF. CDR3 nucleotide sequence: TGTGCCAGTGGCCACCAGGGGGAACAGCCCCAGCATTTT.

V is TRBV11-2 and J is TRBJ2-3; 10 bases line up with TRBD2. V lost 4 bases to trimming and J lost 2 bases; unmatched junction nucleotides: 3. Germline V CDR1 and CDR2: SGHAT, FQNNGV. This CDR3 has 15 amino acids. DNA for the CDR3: TGTGCCAGCAGCTACAGCGGGGGGGCCACAGATACGCAGTATTTT. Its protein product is CASSYSGGATDTQYF.

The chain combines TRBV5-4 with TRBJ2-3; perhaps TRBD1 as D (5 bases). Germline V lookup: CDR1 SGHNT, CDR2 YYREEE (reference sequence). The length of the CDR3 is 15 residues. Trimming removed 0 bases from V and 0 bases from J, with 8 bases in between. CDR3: CASSLGQSSTDTQYF. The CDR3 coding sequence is TGTGCCAGCAGCTTGGGACAGTCTAGCACAGATACGCAGTATTTT.

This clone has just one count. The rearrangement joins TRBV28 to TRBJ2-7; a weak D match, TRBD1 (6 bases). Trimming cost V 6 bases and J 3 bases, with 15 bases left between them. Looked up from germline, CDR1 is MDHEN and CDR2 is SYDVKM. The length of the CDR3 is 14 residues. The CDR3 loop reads CASRATGKNYEQYF. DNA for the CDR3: TGTGCCAGCAGGGCTACAGGGAAAAACTACGAGCAGTACTTC.

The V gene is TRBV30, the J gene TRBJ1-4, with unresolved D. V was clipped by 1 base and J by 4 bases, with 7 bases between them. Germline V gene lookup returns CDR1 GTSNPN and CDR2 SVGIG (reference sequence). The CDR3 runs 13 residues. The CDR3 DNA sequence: TGTGCCTGGAGTGGTTCTTTTAATGAAAAACTGTTTTTT. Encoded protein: CAWSGSFNEKLFF.

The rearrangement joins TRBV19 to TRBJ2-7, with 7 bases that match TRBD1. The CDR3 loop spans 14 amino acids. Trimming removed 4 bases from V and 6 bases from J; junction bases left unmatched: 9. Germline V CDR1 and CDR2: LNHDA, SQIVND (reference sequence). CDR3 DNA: TGTGCCAGTAGTACGGTAGAAGGGGGCGCCGAGCAGTACTTC. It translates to CASSTVEGGAEQYF.

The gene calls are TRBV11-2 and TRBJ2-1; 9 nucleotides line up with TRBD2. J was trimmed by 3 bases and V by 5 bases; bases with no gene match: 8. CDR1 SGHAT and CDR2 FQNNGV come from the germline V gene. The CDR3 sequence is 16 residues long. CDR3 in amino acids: CASSPVDSGGYNEQFF. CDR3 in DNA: TGTGCCAGCAGCCCGGTGGATAGCGGGGGCTACAATGAGCAGTTCTTC.

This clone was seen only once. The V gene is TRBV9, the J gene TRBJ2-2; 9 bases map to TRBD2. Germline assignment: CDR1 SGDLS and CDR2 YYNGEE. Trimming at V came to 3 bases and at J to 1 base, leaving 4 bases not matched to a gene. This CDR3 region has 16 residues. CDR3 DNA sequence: TGTGCCAGCAGCGCCTTAGCGGGGGTGAACACCGGGGAGCTGTTTTTT. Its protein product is CASSALAGVNTGELFF.

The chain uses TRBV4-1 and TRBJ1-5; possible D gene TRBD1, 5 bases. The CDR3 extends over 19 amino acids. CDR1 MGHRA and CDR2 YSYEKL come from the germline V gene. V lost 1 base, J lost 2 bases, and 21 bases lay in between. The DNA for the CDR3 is TGCGCCAGCAGCCAAGTTTTTTTGTTATATCGGGGGGGCAATCAGCCCCAGCATTTT. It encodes CASSQVFLLYRGGNQPQHF.

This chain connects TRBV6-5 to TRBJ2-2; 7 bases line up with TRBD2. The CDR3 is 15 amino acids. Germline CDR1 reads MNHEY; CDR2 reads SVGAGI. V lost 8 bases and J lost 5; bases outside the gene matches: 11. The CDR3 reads CASSLGRGRTGELFF. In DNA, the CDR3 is TGTGCCAGCTCTTTGGGGAGGGGCCGGACCGGGGAGCTGTTTTTT.

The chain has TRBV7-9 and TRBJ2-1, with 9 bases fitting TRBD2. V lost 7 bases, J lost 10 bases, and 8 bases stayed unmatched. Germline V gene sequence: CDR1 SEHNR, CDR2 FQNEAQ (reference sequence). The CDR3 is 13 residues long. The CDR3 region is CASTDIAGEEQFF. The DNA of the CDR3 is TGTGCCAGCACCGACATAGCGGGAGAGGAGCAGTTCTTC.

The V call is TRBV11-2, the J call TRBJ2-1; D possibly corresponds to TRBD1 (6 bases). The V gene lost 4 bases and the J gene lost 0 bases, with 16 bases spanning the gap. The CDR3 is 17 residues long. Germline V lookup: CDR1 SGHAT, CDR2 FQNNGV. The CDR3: CASSSTGQGVSYNEQFF. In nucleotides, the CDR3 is TGTGCCAGCAGCTCCACGGGACAAGGGGTCTCCTACAATGAGCAGTTCTTC.

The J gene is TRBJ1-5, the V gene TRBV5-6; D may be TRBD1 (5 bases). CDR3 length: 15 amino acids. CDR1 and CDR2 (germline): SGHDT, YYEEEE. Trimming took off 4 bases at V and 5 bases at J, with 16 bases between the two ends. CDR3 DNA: TGTGCCAGCAGCCGTAACCGACAGTCAGATCAGCCCCAGCATTTT. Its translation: CASSRNRQSDQPQHF.

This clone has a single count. The CDR3 reads CASRPTGQETQYF. CDR3 nucleotide sequence: TGTGCCAGCAGGCCGACAGGGCAAGAGACCCAGTACTTC. This sequence joins TRBV27 and TRBJ2-5, with 7 bases lining up with TRBD1. The CDR3 contains 13 residues. J was trimmed by 2 bases and V by 6 bases; bases with no gene match: 3. CDR1 and CDR2 from the germline V gene are MNHEY and SMNVEV (reference sequence).

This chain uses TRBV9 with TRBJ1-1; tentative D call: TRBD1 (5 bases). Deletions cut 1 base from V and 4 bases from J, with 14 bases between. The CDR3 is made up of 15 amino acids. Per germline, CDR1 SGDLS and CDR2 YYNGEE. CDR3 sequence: CASSVLNTGRTEAFF. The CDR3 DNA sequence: TGTGCCAGCAGCGTACTTAATACAGGCCGCACTGAAGCTTTCTTT.

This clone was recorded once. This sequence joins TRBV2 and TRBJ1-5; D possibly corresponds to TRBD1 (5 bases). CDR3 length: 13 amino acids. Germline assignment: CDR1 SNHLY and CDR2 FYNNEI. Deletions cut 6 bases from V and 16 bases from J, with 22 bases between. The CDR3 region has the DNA TGTGCCAGCAGGGCCCCCGACAGTTCGACTCGCCATTTT. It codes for CASRAPDSSTRHF.

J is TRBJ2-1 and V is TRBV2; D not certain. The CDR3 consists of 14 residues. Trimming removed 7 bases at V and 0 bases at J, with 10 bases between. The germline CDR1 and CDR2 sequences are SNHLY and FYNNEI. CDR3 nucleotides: TGTGCCAGCATTACACAACGCTCCTACAATGAGCAGTTCTTC. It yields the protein CASITQRSYNEQFF.

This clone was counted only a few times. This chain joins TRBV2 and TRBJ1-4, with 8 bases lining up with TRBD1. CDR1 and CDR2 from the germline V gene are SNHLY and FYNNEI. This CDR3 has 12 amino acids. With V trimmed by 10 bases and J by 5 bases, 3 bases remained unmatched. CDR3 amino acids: CATGQGNEKLFF. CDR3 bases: TGTGCCACCGGACAGGGCAATGAAAAACTGTTTTTT. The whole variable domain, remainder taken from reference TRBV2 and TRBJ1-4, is EPEVTQTPSHQVTQMGQEVILRCVPISNHLYFYWYRQILGQKVEFLVSFYNNEISEKSEIFDDQFSVERPDGSNFTLKIRSTKLEDSAMYFCATGQGNEKLFFGSGTQLSVL.

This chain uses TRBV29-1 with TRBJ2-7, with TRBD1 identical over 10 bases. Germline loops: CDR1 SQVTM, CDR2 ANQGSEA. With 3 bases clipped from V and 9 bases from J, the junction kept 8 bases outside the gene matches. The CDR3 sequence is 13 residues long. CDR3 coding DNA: TGCAGCGTTGAGGGACAGGGGAGGCTAGGGCAGTACTTC. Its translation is CSVEGQGRLGQYF.